The subject of this entry is one TCR beta chain. The specificity of this receptor is unknown. The sample holds no much larger clone one base away, and base qualities are not on file. This sample stems from a study of PD-1 blockade in classical Hodgkin lymphoma (dated by TCRdb to 2019 to 2021). Study-level background: Nivolumab dosing was 3 mg/kg intravenously every 2 weeks, continuing until either disease progression or unacceptable toxicity. The study used TCR beta sequencing and CyTOF to define a peripheral blood immune signature of response to PD-1 blockade in classical Hodgkin lymphoma. On the study overall, not on this receptor specifically: Newly diagnosed patients were reported to have lower baseline TCR diversity than healthy donors, and relapsed/refractory patients were reported to have lower baseline TCR diversity still. Patients starting nivolumab less than 1 year after ASCT had lower diversity and were excluded from later analyses to avoid confounding by immune reconstitution. A significant rise by C4D1 was seen in CD4+ but not CD8+ TCR diversity (p=0.0027 vs p=0.16), with the rise being most apparent in complete responders (p=0.02). Trial patients with a complete response had baseline diversity similar to that of newly diagnosed patients, while partial responders and progressors had significantly lower diversity. The study covered only a single clinical trial cohort, and the causes of the repertoire differences, possibly disease activity or prior therapy, were still not defined.

In the paper's terms, the time point label means: cycle 4 day 1 (C4D1), after more than five weeks of nivolumab. Every trial patient had relapsed following autologous stem cell transplantation, and prior brentuximab vedotin exposure was what differed among cohorts A, B and C. A Miltenyi CD4+ T cell isolation kit was used for magnetic negative selection to purify CD4+ T cells from thawed PBMCs. The trial cohort included 50 or so patients with relapsed/refractory classical Hodgkin lymphoma, and each patient had a best overall response of complete response, partial response or progressive disease. Single-agent nivolumab was administered to trial patients in the multi-cohort phase II CheckMate 205 trial. An independent review committee assessed best overall response using the 2007 International Working Group response criteria. Trial PBMCs were collected just before the start of nivolumab (C1D1) and during therapy at cycle 2 day 1 and cycle 4 day 1. Peripheral blood was collected in 8 mL Vacutainer Cell Preparation Tubes, from which PBMCs were isolated by centrifugation and then cryopreserved. Purified CD4+ and CD8+ fractions were generated only in cases for which an additional PBMC sample was available. Magnetically labelled cells were depleted on LS columns in a quadroMACS separator, and the flow-through was collected as the purified fraction.

V drops 4 bases and J drops 3 bases, leaving 15 bases in between. Its CDR3 holds 14 amino acids, cysteine through phenylalanine. This entry keeps only the CDR3 DNA: 42 bases, framed from base 1. CDR1 and CDR2 are drawn from the germline V gene (reference sequence): GTSNPN, SVGIG. Genomic DNA was isolated using the Qiagen DNeasy kit from unsorted PBMCs as well as from negatively selected CD4+ and CD8+ fractions. TCR beta CDR3 regions were amplified by immunoSEQ multiplex PCR using primers annealing to V and J segments. A synthetic immune receptor repertoire was used to minimize amplification bias, and remaining bias was computationally removed after sequencing. In the source study's methods: Repertoire diversity was quantified as the Shannon entropy index using custom Python scripts. Unsorted, CD4+ and CD8+ repertoires were analyzed separately, except in combined analyses where CD4+ and CD8+ sequences were merged in silico. Clonal expansion was defined as at least a 2-fold frequency increase after treatment relative to C1D1, with a pseudocount of 0.5 for undetected baseline clones. Clones with 0 or 1 copy at C1D1 were classified as singleton clones, and clones with 2 or more copies were classified as non-singleton clones. Clones expanded in unsorted samples were annotated as CD4+, CD8+ or unknown by matching protein sequences in sorted samples from the same patient. Wilcoxon tests were applied to paired samples to test diversity changes from C1D1 to C4D1. TCRdb obtained this table from immuneACCESS and retained in-frame rearrangements with V and J assigned. These tables miss some clones; where compared with another copy, unresolved V genes account for less than half of the shortfall, and the remainder is unexplained. V and J calls and clone size are as listed in that table; D and trimming were resolved from the DNA. This sample holds around 30,000 clones; 92% were observed only once. The ten largest clonotypes hold 0.3% of the sample.

Sequencing used CD4+ T cells from blood, obtained before the fourth cycle of nivolumab. The TCR comes from a human donor with classical Hodgkin lymphoma. Recombination joined TRBV30 with TRBJ1-2; there is no confident call for the D gene. This receptor carries the CDR3 CAWTTGHRYYGYTF. DNA sequence: TGTGCCTGGACTACCGGGCACCGGTACTATGGCTACACCTTC.